This is a list of T cell receptor beta chains from one sample in a study of blood T cell repertoires in COVID-19. Sequencing was performed with immunoSEQ multiplex PCR; in TCRdb, only in-frame clones are kept and a portion is missing. The data hold 90,000 to 130,000 clones, with about 83% observed a single time. Sequenced: peripheral blood. These receptors all stem from a woman in her 70s with acute or convalescent COVID-19. Both conserved end residues are part of each CDR3. The D gene is left open where the match is weak. Clone size is not always given. Where it is, it says once, few, many or a class for expanded clones.

v_call	j_call	d_call	clone_size	cdr3_aa	cdr3_nt
TRBV5-1	TRBJ2-2	NA	NA	CASSLLAANTGELFF	TGCGCCAGCAGCTTGTTAGCGGCGAACACCGGGGAGCTGTTTTTT
TRBV28	TRBJ1-2	NA	NA	CASSLSQGRAYGYTF	TGTGCCAGCAGTTTATCGCAGGGGCGCGCCTATGGCTACACCTTC
TRBV7-8	TRBJ2-1	TRBD2	once	CASSLPIAPSGSIVNEQFF	TGTGCCAGCAGCTTACCGATTGCGCCTAGCGGGAGTATAGTGAATGAGCAGTTCTTC
TRBV28	TRBJ1-1	NA	NA	CASSLRGQQHTEAFF	TGTGCCAGCAGCCTTAGGGGACAACAACACACTGAAGCTTTCTTT
TRBV7-9	TRBJ2-7	TRBD2	NA	CASSGGRGNPYEQYF	TGTGCCAGCAGCGGAGGGCGGGGGAATCCCTACGAGCAGTACTTC
TRBV5-4	TRBJ2-2	TRBD1	once	CASSLRQGARTGELFF	TGTGCCAGCAGCTTGAGACAGGGGGCACGAACCGGGGAGCTGTTTTTT
TRBV29-1	TRBJ1-2	TRBD1	NA	CSVPGQGINGYTF	TGCAGCGTACCGGGACAGGGGATAAATGGCTACACCTTC
TRBV5-1	TRBJ2-5	NA	NA	CASPSPETQYF	TGCGCCAGCCCCTCCCCAGAGACCCAGTACTTC
TRBV11-1	TRBJ1-1	NA	NA	CASSSQSGTEAFF	TGTGCCAGCAGCTCGCAATCAGGAACTGAAGCTTTCTTT
TRBV7-9	TRBJ2-6	TRBD2	once	CASDRGRSGANVLTF	TGTGCCAGCGACCGCGGGAGGTCTGGGGCCAACGTCCTGACTTTC
TRBV11-3	TRBJ2-1	TRBD1	NA	CASSFGGTGTLNSYNEQFF	TGTGCCAGCAGCTTCGGAGGGACAGGGACTTTAAACTCCTACAATGAGCAGTTCTTC
TRBV2	TRBJ1-2	TRBD1	NA	CASIPDQGQGGGYTF	TGTGCCAGCATCCCAGACCAAGGGCAGGGGGGTGGCTACACCTTC
TRBV28	TRBJ1-5	NA	NA	CASSPGSRTAVTAFNQPQHF	TGTGCCAGCAGTCCCGGATCAAGGACAGCTGTAACGGCCTTTAATCAGCCCCAGCATTTT
TRBV28	TRBJ1-5	TRBD1	NA	CASSLPGQGVGVNQPQHF	TGTGCCAGCAGTCTCCCGGGACAGGGGGTAGGGGTCAATCAGCCCCAGCATTTT
TRBV28	TRBJ1-2	TRBD1	NA	CASRNSNRGPSYGYTF	TGTGCCAGCAGGAACTCAAACAGGGGGCCAAGCTATGGCTACACCTTC
TRBV2	TRBJ1-5	NA	NA	CASTGLGYQPQHF	TGTGCCAGCACCGGTCTGGGCTATCAGCCCCAGCATTTT
TRBV5-6	TRBJ1-1	NA	NA	CASSAPSEGTEAFF	TGTGCCAGCAGCGCCCCTTCTGAGGGCACTGAAGCTTTCTTT
TRBV28	TRBJ2-7	NA	NA	CASGPSREQYF	TGTGCCAGCGGCCCTAGCCGCGAGCAGTACTTC
TRBV10-1	TRBJ1-3	NA	NA	CASSESKGTGNTIYF	TGCGCCAGCAGTGAGTCGAAGGGGACTGGAAACACCATATATTTT
TRBV29-1	TRBJ2-2	TRBD1	NA	CSVEKTGISTGELFF	TGCAGCGTTGAGAAGACAGGGATAAGCACCGGGGAGCTGTTTTTT
TRBV27	TRBJ1-1	NA	NA	CASSPHPTGLNTEAFF	TGTGCCAGCAGTCCCCACCCGACAGGACTGAACACTGAAGCTTTCTTT
TRBV7-3	TRBJ2-3	TRBD2	NA	CASSLVGLAGLSTDTQYF	TGTGCCAGCAGCTTAGTGGGCCTAGCGGGGCTTAGCACAGATACGCAGTATTTT
TRBV5-1	TRBJ2-2	NA	NA	CASRSEANTGELFF	TGCGCCAGCAGATCAGAAGCGAACACCGGGGAGCTGTTTTTT
TRBV19	TRBJ1-2	NA	NA	CASSILGGSNYGYTF	TGTGCCAGTAGTATCCTCGGGGGGTCTAACTATGGCTACACCTTC
TRBV30	TRBJ1-1	TRBD1	NA	CAWSVQAGGAFF	TGTGCCTGGAGTGTACAGGCAGGGGGAGCTTTCTTT
TRBV7-9	TRBJ2-7	TRBD2	NA	CASSLEGRALYEQYF	TGTGCCAGCAGCTTAGAAGGGAGGGCCCTCTACGAGCAGTACTTC